This T cell receptor (beta chain) was identified during a study of tumor-infiltrating lymphocytes in primary liver carcinoma. Study as a whole: Sample yields of productive TCRbeta reads, ranging from roughly 3.5 to 7.13 million, were similar across tissue types.

TCR beta cDNA was reverse-transcribed from approximately 0.45 ug of total RNA. The reaction used a constant-region primer and ProtoScript II reverse transcriptase. A slightly modified ARM-PCR protocol with three nested multiplex PCR rounds produced these TCR beta libraries. Each of the first two PCR rounds ran approximately 9 cycles with TRBV1-TRBV30 forward and C-beta reverse primers. One entry per CDR3 protein results from TCRdb running MiXCR on the multiplex PCR reads. The profile shows fewer than 250,000 distinct CDR3 sequences, less than 70% of them singletons. Germline DNA was also extracted, while the blood RNA originated from unsorted whole blood. Patients were chronically HBV-infected and treatment-naive. The length of the CDR3 is 17 residues. Germline CDR1 is MDHEN and CDR2 is SYDVKM. Unmatched junction bases numbered 15, after V lost 8 bases and J lost 1 base. A word on this clonotype: Its cognate antigen is unknown.

Findings and limits, study-wide: Among the pair types, tumor region pairs showed more overlap than tumor-adjacent and tumor-blood pairs. Samples, which were bulk and unsorted, did not allow CD4+ and CD8+ repertoires to be compared.

This receptor was taken from a woman aged 55-70 years with primary liver carcinoma and hepatitis B virus infection. The chain is built from TRBV28 and TRBJ2-3; 7 bases align to TRBD2. The sequenced material came from peripheral blood. CDR3 coding DNA: TGTGCCAGCCCACCTAGGGAGGCTAGCGGACGCACAGATACGCAGTATTTT. Protein sequence: CASPPREASGRTDTQYF.